This T cell receptor (beta chain) was captured in a study of control samples from healthy donors and cancer patients. Data came from immunoSEQ multiplex PCR; TCRdb stores just in-frame clones and leaves some out. The data show 170,000 or so clones, 91% seen once. This clone was seen just once. This receptor was obtained from a woman in her 40s in good health. Sequencing input: blood.

The CDR3 coding sequence is TGCGCCAGCAGCACCGGACAGGGCGGCGCAGATACGCAGTATTTT. This gives the protein CASSTGQGGADTQYF. The rearrangement links TRBV5-1 to TRBJ2-3; 8 nucleotides line up with TRBD1. The trim removed 4 bases at V and 4 bases at J, leaving 8 bases unmatched. The CDR3 totals 15 residues. Germline loops: CDR1 SGHRS, CDR2 YFSETQ.